The present T cell receptor (beta chain) was sequenced within a study of Graves' ophthalmopathy and Graves' hyperthyroidism. Study observations and caveats: Blood also held most thyroid clonotypes expanded above 0.001 frequency. Ophthalmopathy versus stable hyperthyroidism: 13-signature model gave around 90% sensitivity, less than 82% specificity.

A remark on this clonotype: The antigen is not known.

Germline values: CDR1 DFQATT, CDR2 SNEGSKA (reference sequence). V lost 0 bases, J lost 1 base, and 16 bases lay in between. CDR3 length: 16 residues. RNA transcripts served as template for amplifying TCR beta CDR3 sequences. Second-round multiplex PCR came after a first-round RT-PCR that employed HTBI primers. TCRdb called the multiplex PCR reads again in MiXCR, with one record for every CDR3 protein. The sample records a few hundred thousand distinct CDR3 sequences, about 18% being singletons. Patients in the hyperthyroidism group, adults aged 18 to 65, were newly diagnosed, under 2 months' duration.

Source material: peripheral blood. This TCR derives from an adult woman with stable Graves' hyperthyroidism. The chain is built from TRBV20-1 and TRBJ2-7, with TRBD1 as a possible D gene (6 bases). In DNA form, the CDR3 reads TGCAGTGCTAGAGACCCAAGGACAGCCCCATCCTACGAGCAGTACTTC. Encoded protein: CSARDPRTAPSYEQYF.